The 27 T cell receptor beta chains below were found in one sample sequenced in a study of cytomegalovirus exposure and HLA in healthy donors. Primers included in the PCR were 60 Vbeta and 13 Jbeta primers. This table comes from immunoSEQ multiplex PCR, and its TCRdb copy is limited to in-frame clones, with some not included. The sample lists 130,000 or so clones, 77% occurring once. Sequenced sample: PBMCs. Source of these receptors: a female donor in good health and CMV-seronegative.

This chain uses TRBV6-5 with TRBJ2-7; D is perhaps TRBD2 (6 bases). The germline CDR1 and CDR2 sequences are MNHEY and SVGAGI. The CDR3 runs to 16 residues. V dropped 2 bases and J dropped 7 bases, with 21 bases sitting between them. The CDR3 DNA reads as TGTGCCAGCAGTTACGGCGGGGCAGGGCGTCCGGGGGAGCAGTACTTC. Translated: CASSYGGAGRPGEQYF.

The chain combines TRBV6-1 with TRBJ2-2; 12 positions match TRBD2. Looked up from germline, CDR1 is MNHNS and CDR2 is SASEGT. V trimming: 4 bases; J trimming: 6 bases; junction bases outside the gene matches: 3. The CDR3 is 15 amino acids. The CDR3 loop reads CASSGLAGGAGELFF. CDR3 coding DNA: TGTGCCAGCAGTGGGCTAGCGGGAGGGGCCGGGGAGCTGTTTTTT.

The sample holds a few counts of this clone. V is TRBV7-9 and J is TRBJ1-1; 8 bases are a match to TRBD1. Trimming took 3 bases from V and 1 from J; bases not matched to a gene: 7. CDR1 and CDR2 from the germline V gene are SEHNR and FQNEAQ (reference sequence). The CDR3 consists of 16 residues. The CDR3: CASSLPRDRPNTEAFF. For the CDR3, the DNA is TGTGCCAGCAGCTTGCCGCGGGACAGGCCGAACACTGAAGCTTTCTTT.

The V call is TRBV7-6, the J call TRBJ2-7; 8 nucleotides line up with TRBD1. CDR3 length equals 15 residues. J lost 6 bases, V lost 1 base, and 8 bases had no gene match. The V gene's germline CDR1 is SGHVS and CDR2 FNYEAQ. The CDR3 is CASSLGQGQAGEQYF. CDR3 coding DNA: TGTGCCAGCAGCTTAGGCCAGGGACAGGCTGGCGAGCAGTACTTC.

The gene calls are TRBV27 and TRBJ1-2, with D perhaps TRBD1 (5 bases). Per the germline V gene, CDR1 is MNHEY and CDR2 is SMNVEV (reference sequence). The V and J ends lost 5 bases and 7 bases respectively, with 14 bases between them. CDR3 length: 13 residues. The CDR3 DNA follows: TGTGCCAGCAGTACCCAGGGTTTCCGTGGCTACACCTTC. Its translation: CASSTQGFRGYTF.

This clone was seen once. The rearrangement links TRBV4-1 to TRBJ2-7; no reliable D call. The CDR3 loop spans 13 amino acids. Trimming pared 3 bases from V and 2 bases from J, leaving 8 bases between. Germline values: CDR1 MGHRA, CDR2 YSYEKL. CDR3 loop: CASSQRGPYEQYF. The CDR3 DNA reads TGCGCCAGCAGCCAGCGAGGCCCCTACGAGCAGTACTTC.

The chain carries TRBV30 and TRBJ1-3, with 7 bases aligning to TRBD1. Germline CDR1 reads GTSNPN; CDR2 reads SVGIG (reference sequence). The CDR3 runs 14 residues. V lost 0 bases to trimming and J lost 6 bases; unmatched junction nucleotides: 5. CDR3 amino acids: CAWSVDRDENTIYF. The CDR3 DNA reads as TGTGCCTGGAGTGTAGACAGGGATGAAAACACCATATATTTT.

This chain joins TRBV9 and TRBJ1-6; D remains ambiguous. This CDR3 has 14 residues. Trimming left V 3 bases short and J 5 bases short, with 9 bases between. Germline V lookup: CDR1 SGDLS, CDR2 YYNGEE. This chain's CDR3 is CASSARGDNSPLHF. CDR3 sequence (DNA): TGTGCCAGCAGCGCCCGCGGGGATAATTCACCCCTCCACTTT.

The chain is built from TRBV13 and TRBJ2-2, with TRBD1 identical over 7 bases. In germline, CDR1 is PRHDT, CDR2 FYEKMQ (reference sequence). The CDR3 is 16 amino acids. V lost 5 bases to trimming and J lost 3 bases; unmatched junction nucleotides: 9. The CDR3 is CASSPDRVFDTGELFF. CDR3 in DNA: TGTGCCAGCAGCCCAGACAGGGTCTTTGACACCGGGGAGCTGTTTTTT. The whole variable domain, remainder taken from reference TRBV13 and TRBJ2-2, is AAGVIQSPRHLIKEKRETATLKCYPIPRHDTVYWYQQGPGQDPQFLISFYEKMQSDKGSIPDRFSAQQFSDYHSELNMSSLELGDSALYFCASSPDRVFDTGELFFGEGSRLTVL.

In DNA form, the CDR3 reads TGTGCCAGCAGCCCAATCGACAGGGGGACTCAGCCCCAGCATTTT. Translated: CASSPIDRGTQPQHF. This chain links TRBV7-9 with TRBJ1-5; 9 nucleotides line up with TRBD1. Trimming removed 5 bases from V and 6 bases from J; junction bases left unmatched: 8. The CDR3 is 15 amino acids. Looked up from germline, CDR1 is SEHNR and CDR2 is FQNEAQ (reference sequence).

The rearrangement links TRBV7-9 to TRBJ2-7, with TRBD1 matching over 9 bases. Germline V gene sequence: CDR1 SEHNR, CDR2 FQNEAQ (reference sequence). With V trimmed by 1 base and J by 2 bases, 6 bases remained unmatched. This CDR3 spans 16 amino acids. The CDR3 reads CASSLVLGTGTYEQYF. CDR3 bases: TGTGCCAGCAGCTTAGTCCTCGGGACAGGGACCTACGAGCAGTACTTC.

This clone came up once. DNA for the CDR3: TGTGCCAGCAGCTTAGAACCAACAGGGGGCGATGGCTACACCTTC. Translated, it gives CASSLEPTGGDGYTF. The chain combines TRBV5-4 with TRBJ1-2; TRBD1 matches 9 bases. With 2 bases clipped from V and 6 bases from J, the junction kept 8 bases outside the gene matches. Germline CDR1 SGHNT, CDR2 YYREEE (reference sequence). CDR3 length: 15 residues. The complete variable domain, with remaining parts taken from reference TRBV5-4 and TRBJ1-2, reads ETGVTQSPTHLIKTRGQQVTLRCSSQSGHNTVSWYQQALGQGPQFIFQYYREEENGRGNFPPRFSGLQFPNYSSELNVNALELDDSALYLCASSLEPTGGDGYTFGSGTRLTVV.

The chain joins TRBV27 to TRBJ2-2, with TRBD1 identical over 8 bases. The CDR3 has 14 amino acids. Germline lookup yields CDR1 MNHEY and CDR2 SMNVEV (reference sequence). The V segment lost 6 bases and the J segment 1 base; nucleotides outside the gene matches: 1. CDR3 residues: CASRGTGNTGELFF. The DNA of the CDR3 is TGTGCCAGCAGGGGGACAGGGAACACCGGGGAGCTGTTTTTT.

This clone was found many times. The rearrangement links TRBV6-6 to TRBJ1-5; tentative D call: TRBD1 (5 bases). The ends were cut back, 0 bases at V and 5 bases at J, with 8 bases in the middle. The CDR3 is 14 amino acids. Germline loops: CDR1 MNHNY, CDR2 SVGAGI (reference sequence). CDR3 nucleotide sequence: TGTGCCAGCAGTTACTCTCAGGGTGATCAGCCCCAGCATTTT. Amino acids: CASSYSQGDQPQHF.

This chain links TRBV6-6 with TRBJ2-3; 10 bases match TRBD1. The germline gives CDR1 MNHNY, CDR2 SVGAGI (reference sequence). V trimming: 8 bases; J trimming: 4 bases; junction bases outside the gene matches: 3. The CDR3 has 13 amino acids. The CDR3 spells CASDRGPADTQYF. The CDR3 nucleotides are TGTGCCAGCGACAGGGGGCCCGCAGATACGCAGTATTTT.

The rearrangement uses TRBV11-2 and TRBJ2-2; TRBD1 aligns across 7 bases. This CDR3 spans 16 amino acids. V lost 4 bases, J lost 0 bases, and 5 bases stayed unmatched. The germline CDR1 and CDR2 sequences are SGHAT and FQNNGV. The CDR3 nucleotides are TGTGCCAGCAGCTCGCCGGGACAGCCGAACACCGGGGAGCTGTTTTTT. It yields the protein CASSSPGQPNTGELFF.

This clone appeared once. The chain is built from TRBV5-4 and TRBJ1-1; D is undetermined. The CDR3 spans 12 residues. V lost 3 bases, J lost 10 bases, and 13 bases lay in between. Germline CDR1 and CDR2: SGHNT and YYREEE (reference sequence). The CDR3 DNA reads as TGTGCCAGCAGCTCCGGACTGGACCGAGCTTTCTTT. Translation: CASSSGLDRAFF.

This chain uses TRBV19 with TRBJ2-2, with a possible D match to TRBD2 (6 bases). The CDR3 is 15 residues long. The V end lost 2 bases, the J end lost 5 bases, and 12 bases lay between the germline ends. Per germline, CDR1 LNHDA and CDR2 SQIVND (reference sequence). In DNA, the CDR3 is TGTGCCAGTAGTATAAGTCTAGCGAGTACCGGGGAGCTGTTTTTT. Protein: CASSISLASTGELFF. The whole variable domain, filled in from reference TRBV19 and TRBJ2-2, reads DGGITQSPKYLFRKEGQNVTLSCEQNLNHDAMYWYRQDPGQGLRLIYYSQIVNDFQKGDIAEGYSVSREKKESFPLTVTSAQKNPTAFYLCASSISLASTGELFFGEGSRLTVL.

The rearrangement uses TRBV10-3 and TRBJ2-3; 14 nucleotides line up with TRBD2. The CDR3 sequence is 18 residues long. Germline V gene sequence: CDR1 ENHRY, CDR2 SYGVKD. Losses at the gene ends were 0 bases for V and 0 bases for J; bases not matched to a gene: 2. The CDR3 coding sequence is TGTGCCATCAGTGAGTCAAGACTAGCGGGGGGGAGCACAGATACGCAGTATTTT. It translates to CAISESRLAGGSTDTQYF.

This clone was seen only once. The gene calls are TRBV10-1 and TRBJ2-3; D might be TRBD1 (7 bases). CDR3 length equals 18 residues. Trimming took 6 bases from V and 2 from J, leaving 24 bases between them. The V gene's germline CDR1 is WNHNN and CDR2 SYGVQD (reference sequence). DNA of the CDR3: TGCGCCAGCAGCGCACTGGGGGGTACAGGGGAATTCACAGATACGCAGTATTTT. Translation: CASSALGGTGEFTDTQYF.

The CDR3: CASSFSPETDTQYF. CDR3 in DNA: TGTGCCAGCAGTTTTTCCCCGGAGACAGATACGCAGTATTTT. This chain connects TRBV27 to TRBJ2-3; no firm D call. V lost 3 bases and J lost 3, with 10 bases in between. Germline assignment: CDR1 MNHEY and CDR2 SMNVEV (reference sequence). The CDR3 runs 14 residues.

This clone was picked up a small number of times. The V call is TRBV7-8, the J call TRBJ1-5; 7 bases fit TRBD1. Germline assignment: CDR1 SGHVS and CDR2 FQNEAQ. Unmatched junction bases numbered 4, after V lost 5 bases and J lost 0 bases. The CDR3 has 15 residues. The CDR3 spells CASSHGQDSNQPQHF. The CDR3 bases are TGTGCCAGCAGCCACGGACAGGATAGCAATCAGCCCCAGCATTTT. Full variable domain (remainder filled in from reference TRBV7-8 and TRBJ1-5): GAGVSQSPRYKVAKRGQDVALRCDPISGHVSLFWYQQALGQGPEFLTYFQNEAQLDKSGLPSDRFFAERPEGSVSTLKIQRTQQEDSAVYLCASSHGQDSNQPQHFGDGTRLSIL.

CDR3 protein: CASTEPQSSYEQYF. For the CDR3, the DNA is TGTGCCAGCACCGAACCGCAGTCCTCCTACGAGCAGTACTTC. The chain recombines TRBV28 with TRBJ2-7; no firm D call. This CDR3 has 14 amino acids. Deletions cut 7 bases from V and 0 bases from J, with 13 bases between. CDR1 MDHEN and CDR2 SYDVKM come from the germline V gene.

A remark on this clone: The same CDR3 is also encoded by other DNA sequences in this sample. The rearrangement joins TRBV7-9 to TRBJ1-5, with D perhaps TRBD1 (5 bases). Germline V gene data show CDR1 as SEHNR and CDR2 as FQNEAQ (reference sequence). Deletions cut 6 bases from V and 0 bases from J, with 9 bases between. The CDR3 is 14 residues long. The CDR3 nucleotides are TGTGCCAGCAGTTCAGACAGTAGCAATCAGCCCCAGCATTTT. Translated, it gives CASSSDSSNQPQHF.

The table lists this clone with a count of one. The chain couples TRBV4-2 to TRBJ2-1; 12 bases line up with TRBD2. Germline lookup yields CDR1 LGHNA and CDR2 YNFKEQ. Trimming at V came to 2 bases and at J to 7 bases, leaving 6 bases not matched to a gene. This CDR3 has 16 amino acids. The CDR3 is CASSQSLAGGVNEQFF. DNA for the CDR3: TGTGCCAGCAGCCAATCACTAGCGGGGGGAGTTAATGAGCAGTTCTTC.

In this sample, this clone turned up once. This chain uses TRBV29-1 with TRBJ2-1; D gene uncertain. Trimming cost V 2 bases and J 0 bases, with 5 bases left between them. The CDR3 runs 13 residues. The germline V gene encodes CDR1 SQVTM and CDR2 ANQGSEA. CDR3 coding DNA: TGCAGCGTTGAATTAGCCTCCTACAATGAGCAGTTCTTC. Translation gives CSVELASYNEQFF.

The chain uses TRBV5-1 and TRBJ2-7, with a weak D call TRBD2 (5 bases). The CDR3 loop spans 14 amino acids. CDR1 SGHRS and CDR2 YFSETQ come from the germline V gene. Trimming removed 1 base from V and 6 bases from J, with 14 bases in between. CDR3 amino acids: CASSLSRGVFEQYF. For the CDR3, the DNA is TGCGCCAGCAGCTTGTCCCGGGGAGTGTTCGAGCAGTACTTC.